This entry is about one T cell receptor beta chain. Its specificity is not known. Terminally differentiated effector memory CD45RA+ cells were excluded from the naive CD8 cells, which were CD45RO-negative and positively selected for CCR7. The data stem from a study of shared clonotypes between healthy human individuals. General observations from the study: Only blood underwent sampling, and tissue repertoires likely differ.

Original methodology: Junction-only immunoSEQ sequences carried no quality scores, so filtering differed. The protocol was immunoSEQ multiplex PCR, while the TCRdb copy is restricted to in-frame clones and leaves out a portion. V and J calls and clone size are as listed in that table; D and trimming were resolved from the DNA. The sample records 500,000 to 700,000 clones, approximately 95% being singletons. Sequences were obtained from naive CD8+ T cells sorted from blood. The receptor was isolated from a woman aged 30 to 39 in good health.

This CDR3 reads CASSLDTGYSYEQYF. The CDR3 DNA follows: TGTGCCAGCAGCTTAGATACTGGGTACTCCTACGAGCAGTACTTC. The chain joins TRBV11-1 to TRBJ2-7; D unclear. This CDR3 comprises 15 residues. CDR1 and CDR2 from the germline V gene are SGHAT and FQDESV (reference sequence). V lost 1 base to trimming and J lost 0 bases, with 10 bases between them.